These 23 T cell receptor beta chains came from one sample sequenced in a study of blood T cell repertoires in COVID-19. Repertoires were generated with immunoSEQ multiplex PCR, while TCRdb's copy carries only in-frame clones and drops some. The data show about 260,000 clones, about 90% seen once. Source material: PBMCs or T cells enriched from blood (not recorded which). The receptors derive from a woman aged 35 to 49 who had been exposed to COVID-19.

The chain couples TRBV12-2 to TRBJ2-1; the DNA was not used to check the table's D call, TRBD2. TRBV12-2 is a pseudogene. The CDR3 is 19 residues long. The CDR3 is CASRPGLAGVRSSYNEQFF. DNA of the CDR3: TGTGCAAGTCGCCCGGGACTAGCGGGAGTCCGGAGCTCCTACAATGAGCAGTTCTTC.

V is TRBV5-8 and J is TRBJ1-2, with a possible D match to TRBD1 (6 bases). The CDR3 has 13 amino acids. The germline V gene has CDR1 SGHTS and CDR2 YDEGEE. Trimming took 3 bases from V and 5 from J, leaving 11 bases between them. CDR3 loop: CASSSRDKYGYTF. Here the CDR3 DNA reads TGTGCCAGCAGCTCCCGGGACAAATATGGCTACACCTTC.

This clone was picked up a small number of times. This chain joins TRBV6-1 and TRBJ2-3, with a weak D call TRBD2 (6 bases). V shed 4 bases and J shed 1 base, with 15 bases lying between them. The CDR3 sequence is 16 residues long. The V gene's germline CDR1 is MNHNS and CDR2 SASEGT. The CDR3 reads CASSGGRRGGTDTQYF. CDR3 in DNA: TGTGCCAGCAGTGGTGGGAGGCGTGGAGGCACAGATACGCAGTATTTT.

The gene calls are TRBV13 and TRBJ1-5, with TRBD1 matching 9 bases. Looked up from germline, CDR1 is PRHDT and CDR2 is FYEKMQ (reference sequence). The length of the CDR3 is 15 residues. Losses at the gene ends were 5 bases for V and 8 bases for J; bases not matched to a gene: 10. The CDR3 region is CASSSGQGMKKPQHF. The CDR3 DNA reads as TGTGCCAGCAGCAGTGGACAGGGGATGAAGAAGCCCCAGCATTTT.

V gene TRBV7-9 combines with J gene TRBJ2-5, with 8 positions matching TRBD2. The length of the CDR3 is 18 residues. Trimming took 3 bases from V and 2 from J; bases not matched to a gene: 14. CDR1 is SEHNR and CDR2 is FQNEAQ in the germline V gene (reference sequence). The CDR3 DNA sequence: TGTGCCAGCAGCTTCAGGACTAGCAAGATTAGGGGGCAAGAGACCCAGTACTTC. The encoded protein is CASSFRTSKIRGQETQYF. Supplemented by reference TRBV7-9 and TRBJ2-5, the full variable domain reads DTGVSQNPRHKITKRGQNVTFRCDPISEHNRLYWYRQTLGQGPEFLTYFQNEAQLEKSRLLSDRFSAERPKGSFSTLEIQRTEQGDSAMYLCASSFRTSKIRGQETQYFGPGTRLLVL.

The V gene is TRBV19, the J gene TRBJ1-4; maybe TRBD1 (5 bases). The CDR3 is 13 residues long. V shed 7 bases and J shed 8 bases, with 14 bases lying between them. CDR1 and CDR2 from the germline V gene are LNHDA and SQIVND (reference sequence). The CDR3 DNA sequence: TGTGCCAGTAATTCAGGGATTACCGAAAAACTGTTTTTT. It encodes CASNSGITEKLFF.

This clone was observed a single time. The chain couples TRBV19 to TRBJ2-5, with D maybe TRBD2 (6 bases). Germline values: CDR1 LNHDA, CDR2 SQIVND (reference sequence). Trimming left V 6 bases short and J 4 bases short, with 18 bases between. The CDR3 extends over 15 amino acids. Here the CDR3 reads CASRPGTSFGETQYF. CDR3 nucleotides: TGTGCCAGTAGACCTGGGACTTCCTTTGGAGAGACCCAGTACTTC.

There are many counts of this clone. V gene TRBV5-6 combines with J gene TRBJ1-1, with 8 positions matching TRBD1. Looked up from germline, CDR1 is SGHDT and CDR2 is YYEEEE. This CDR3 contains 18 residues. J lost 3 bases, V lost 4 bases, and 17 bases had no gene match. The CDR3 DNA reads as TGTGCCAGCAGCAGTGAGGTCAGGGGGCGCGGTATGGACACTGAAGCTTTCTTT. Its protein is CASSSEVRGRGMDTEAFF.

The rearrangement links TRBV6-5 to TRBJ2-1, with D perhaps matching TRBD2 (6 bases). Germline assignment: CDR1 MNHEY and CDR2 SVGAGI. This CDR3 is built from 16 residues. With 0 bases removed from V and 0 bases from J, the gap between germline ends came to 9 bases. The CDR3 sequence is CASSYSPGGSYNEQFF. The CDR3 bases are TGTGCCAGCAGTTACTCCCCCGGGGGCTCCTACAATGAGCAGTTCTTC.

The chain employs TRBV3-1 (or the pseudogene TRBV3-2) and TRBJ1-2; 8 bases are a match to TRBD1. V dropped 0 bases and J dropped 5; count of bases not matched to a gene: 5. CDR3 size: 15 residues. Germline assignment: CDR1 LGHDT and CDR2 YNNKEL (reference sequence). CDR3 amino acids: CASSQDGTGWYGYTF. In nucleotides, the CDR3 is TGTGCCAGCAGCCAAGATGGGACAGGTTGGTATGGCTACACCTTC.

Written as DNA, the CDR3 is TGTGCCAGCAGCTCTACCGGGGTCACACGAGCTGAAAAACTGTTTTTT. Translated, it gives CASSSTGVTRAEKLFF. The V call is TRBV7-9, the J call TRBJ1-4; unclear D gene. This CDR3 is built from 16 residues. V shed 4 bases and J shed 7 bases, with 19 bases lying between them. Germline V gene sequence: CDR1 SEHNR, CDR2 FQNEAQ (reference sequence).

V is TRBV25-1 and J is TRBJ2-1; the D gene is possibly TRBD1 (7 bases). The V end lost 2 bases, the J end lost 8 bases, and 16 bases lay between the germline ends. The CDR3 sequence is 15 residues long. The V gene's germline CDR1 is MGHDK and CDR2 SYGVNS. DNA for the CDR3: TGTGCCAGCAGTGAAAGTCAGGGGGGAAGAGATGAGCAGTTCTTC. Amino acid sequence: CASSESQGGRDEQFF.

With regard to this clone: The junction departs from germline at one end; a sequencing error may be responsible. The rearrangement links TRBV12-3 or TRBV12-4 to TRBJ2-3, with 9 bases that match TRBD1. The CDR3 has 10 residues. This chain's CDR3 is CASSIGTGHF. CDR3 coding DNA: TGTGCCAGCAGTATCGGGACAGGGCATTTT.

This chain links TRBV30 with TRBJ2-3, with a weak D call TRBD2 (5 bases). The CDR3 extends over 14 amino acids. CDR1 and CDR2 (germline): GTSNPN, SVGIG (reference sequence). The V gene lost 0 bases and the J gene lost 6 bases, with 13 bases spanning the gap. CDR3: CAWSVPPPGDTQYF. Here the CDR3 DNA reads TGTGCCTGGAGTGTACCTCCGCCGGGGGATACGCAGTATTTT.

CDR3 DNA sequence: TGTGCCAGCAGTCAATCGGGGAGGACCTACAATGAGCAGTTCTTC. Its protein is CASSQSGRTYNEQFF. V gene TRBV6-2 or TRBV6-3 combines with J gene TRBJ2-1, with D perhaps matching TRBD2 (6 bases). Trimming left V 5 bases short and J 2 bases short, with 13 bases between. CDR3 length equals 15 residues. Germline lookup yields CDR1 MNHEY and CDR2 SVGEGT.

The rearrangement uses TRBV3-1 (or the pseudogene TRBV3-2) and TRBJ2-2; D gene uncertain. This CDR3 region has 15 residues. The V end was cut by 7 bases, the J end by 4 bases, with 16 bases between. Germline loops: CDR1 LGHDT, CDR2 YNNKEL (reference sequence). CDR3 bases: TGTGCCAGCACCTTACGTACAGATTCCACCGGGGAGCTGTTTTTT. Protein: CASTLRTDSTGELFF.

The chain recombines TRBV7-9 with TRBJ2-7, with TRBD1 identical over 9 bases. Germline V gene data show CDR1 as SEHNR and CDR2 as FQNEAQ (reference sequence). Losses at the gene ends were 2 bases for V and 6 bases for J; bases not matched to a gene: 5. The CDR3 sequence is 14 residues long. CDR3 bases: TGTGCCAGCAGCTTAACAGGGGGCGCGTCCGAGCAGTACTTC. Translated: CASSLTGGASEQYF.

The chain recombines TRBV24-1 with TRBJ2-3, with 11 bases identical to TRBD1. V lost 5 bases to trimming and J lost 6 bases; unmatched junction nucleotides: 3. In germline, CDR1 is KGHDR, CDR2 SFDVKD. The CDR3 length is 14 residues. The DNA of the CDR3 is TGTGCCACCAGTGGGGGACAGGGGGGGGATACGCAGTATTTT. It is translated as CATSGGQGGDTQYF.

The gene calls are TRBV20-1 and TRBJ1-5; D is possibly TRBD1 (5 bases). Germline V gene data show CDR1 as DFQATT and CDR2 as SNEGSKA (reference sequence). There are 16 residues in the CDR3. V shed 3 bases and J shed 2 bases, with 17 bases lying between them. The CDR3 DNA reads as TGCAGTGCTAGTATTCGGGGCCGGGGGGGCAATCAGCCCCAGCATTTT. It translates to CSASIRGRGGNQPQHF.

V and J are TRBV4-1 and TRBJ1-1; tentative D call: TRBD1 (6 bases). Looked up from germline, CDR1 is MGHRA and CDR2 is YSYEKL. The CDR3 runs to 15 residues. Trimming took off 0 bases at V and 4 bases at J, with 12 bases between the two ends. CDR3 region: CASSQDSGAGTEAFF. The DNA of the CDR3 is TGCGCCAGCAGCCAAGACTCAGGGGCCGGCACTGAAGCTTTCTTT.

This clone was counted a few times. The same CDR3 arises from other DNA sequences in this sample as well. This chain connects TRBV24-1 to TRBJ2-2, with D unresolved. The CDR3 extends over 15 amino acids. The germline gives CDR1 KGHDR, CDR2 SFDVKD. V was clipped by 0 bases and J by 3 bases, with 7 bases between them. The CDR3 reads CATSDLGTDTGELFF. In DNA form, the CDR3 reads TGTGCCACCAGTGATTTGGGCACAGACACCGGGGAGCTGTTTTTT.

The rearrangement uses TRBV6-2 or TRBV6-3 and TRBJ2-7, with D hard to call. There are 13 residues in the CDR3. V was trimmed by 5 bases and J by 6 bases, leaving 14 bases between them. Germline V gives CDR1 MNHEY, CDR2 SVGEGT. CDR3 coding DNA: TGTGCCAGCAGTCATGGGCAGCTTGCCGAGCAGTACGTC. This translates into CASSHGQLAEQYV.

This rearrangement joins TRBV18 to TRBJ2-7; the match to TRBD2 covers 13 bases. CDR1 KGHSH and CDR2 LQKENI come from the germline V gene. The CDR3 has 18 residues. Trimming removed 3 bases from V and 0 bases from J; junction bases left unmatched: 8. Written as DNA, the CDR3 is TGTGCCAGCTCACCCTTTGGGGGACTAGCGGGGAGCTCCTACGAGCAGTACGTC. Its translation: CASSPFGGLAGSSYEQYV.